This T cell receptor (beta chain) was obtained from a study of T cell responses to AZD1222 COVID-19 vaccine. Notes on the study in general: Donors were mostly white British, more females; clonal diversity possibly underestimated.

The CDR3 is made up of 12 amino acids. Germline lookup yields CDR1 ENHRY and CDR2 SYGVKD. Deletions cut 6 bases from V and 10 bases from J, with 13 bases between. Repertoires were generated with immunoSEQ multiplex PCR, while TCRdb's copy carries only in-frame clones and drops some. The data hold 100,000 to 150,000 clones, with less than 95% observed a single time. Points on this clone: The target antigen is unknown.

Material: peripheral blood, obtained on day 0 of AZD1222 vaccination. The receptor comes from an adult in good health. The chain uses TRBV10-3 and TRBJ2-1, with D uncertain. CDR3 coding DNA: TGTGCCATCAGACACGACAAAGGAGAGCAGTTCTTC. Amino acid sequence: CAIRHDKGEQFF.